This paragraph covers one T cell receptor (beta chain) sequence. Method: immunoSEQ multiplex PCR; TCRdb's copy keeps in-frame clones and lacks some. The sample holds under 300,000 clones, 80% to 90% seen once. This sample is drawn from a study of cytomegalovirus exposure and HLA in healthy donors. This CDR3 is built from 19 residues. The germline CDR1 and CDR2 sequences are MNHNS and SASEGT. The junction had 17 bases not matched to a gene; V was cut back by 3 bases and J by 2 bases. The sequencing sample was made of PBMCs. The V call is TRBV6-1, the J call TRBJ2-5; 8 bases match TRBD2. The sequence came from a woman between 18 and 29 years old in good health and CMV-seronegative. In nucleotides, the CDR3 is TGTGCCAGCAGTGAGTCGGAATTTGGACTAGCCTTTAGTCAAGAGACCCAGTACTTC. Its protein product is CASSESEFGLAFSQETQYF.